These 32 T cell receptor beta chains originate from one sample sequenced in a study of OX40 agonist ivuxolimab in advanced cancers. The assay was immunoSEQ multiplex PCR, and TCRdb's table has in-frame clones only and misses some. The sample shows about 22,000 clones, 70% to 90% of them seen only once. Sequenced here: CD4+ or CD8+ T cells sorted from blood, sampled in a trial of the OX40 agonist ivuxolimab. These receptors were taken from an adult with an advanced solid tumor such as melanoma, head and neck, liver or kidney cancer.

On this clone itself: Other DNA sequences in the same sample also yield this CDR3. CDR3 coding DNA: TGCGCCAGCAGCTTGGGGGGCGCTAACACTGAAGCTTTCTTT. It specifies CASSLGGANTEAFF. J is TRBJ1-1 and V is TRBV5-1; tentative D call: TRBD1 (5 bases). The CDR3 covers 14 residues. Germline CDR1 SGHRS, CDR2 YFSETQ. The V gene lost 0 bases and the J gene lost 2 bases, with 8 bases spanning the gap.

The chain links TRBV7-2 to TRBJ2-7; D possibly corresponds to TRBD1 (6 bases). The CDR3 extends over 14 amino acids. The germline gives CDR1 SGHTA, CDR2 FQGNSA. Trimming shortened V by 0 bases and J by 5 bases, and 11 bases separated the two germline ends. CDR3 sequence: CASSLASGAHEQYF. For the CDR3, the DNA is TGTGCCAGCAGCTTAGCCTCAGGGGCCCACGAGCAGTACTTC.

V gene TRBV11-2 combines with J gene TRBJ2-7, with D perhaps matching TRBD1 or TRBD2 (5 bases each). The V and J ends lost 3 bases and 7 bases respectively, with 16 bases between them. Germline V CDR1 and CDR2: SGHAT, FQNNGV. This CDR3 has 14 residues. The CDR3 loop reads CASSLRGPLREQYF. The CDR3 DNA sequence: TGTGCCAGCAGCTTGAGGGGTCCCCTGAGGGAGCAGTACTTC.

The chain uses TRBV27 and TRBJ1-5; D perhaps matches TRBD1 (6 bases). The V end lost 3 bases, the J end lost 2 bases, and 11 bases lay between the germline ends. Germline assignment: CDR1 MNHEY and CDR2 SMNVEV (reference sequence). The CDR3 is 15 amino acids. CDR3 nucleotide sequence: TGTGCCAGCAGTTTTAGGGCAGGGGGCAATCAGCCCCAGCATTTT. Protein sequence: CASSFRAGGNQPQHF.

The V call is TRBV9, the J call TRBJ1-1; the match to TRBD1 covers 11 bases. The V gene end was trimmed by 0 bases and the J gene end by 6 bases; junction bases not matched to a gene: 10. This CDR3 comprises 17 residues. CDR1 and CDR2 from the germline V gene are SGDLS and YYNGEE. CDR3 residues: CASSVGVEGQGDPEAFF. The CDR3 DNA sequence: TGTGCCAGCAGCGTAGGTGTTGAGGGACAGGGGGACCCTGAAGCTTTCTTT.

CDR3 region: CASTSWNGYTF. The DNA for the CDR3 is TGTGCCAGCACCTCCTGGAATGGCTACACCTTC. This chain joins TRBV6-5 and TRBJ1-2; D is ambiguous. Germline CDR1 is MNHEY and CDR2 is SVGAGI. The CDR3 spans 11 residues. Trimming stripped 7 bases from V and 6 bases from J, with 9 bases between.

The chain couples TRBV6-5 to TRBJ1-1; D is unresolved. The ends were cut back, 5 bases at V and 3 bases at J, with 7 bases in the middle. Germline loops: CDR1 MNHEY, CDR2 SVGAGI. The CDR3 length is 12 residues. This CDR3 is CASSVEHTEAFF. The CDR3 nucleotides read TGTGCCAGCAGTGTCGAGCACACTGAAGCTTTCTTT.

The rearrangement links TRBV6-4 to TRBJ1-6; D is uncertain. The CDR3 is 14 amino acids. The V gene lost 3 bases and the J gene lost 7 bases, with 10 bases spanning the gap. The germline V gene has CDR1 MRHNA and CDR2 SNTAGT. This CDR3 reads CASSEGSSNSPLHF. CDR3 nucleotide sequence: TGTGCCAGCAGTGAAGGCTCTTCAAATTCACCCCTCCACTTT.

This rearrangement joins TRBV27 to TRBJ1-5, with TRBD1 as a possible D gene (5 bases). The germline gives CDR1 MNHEY, CDR2 SMNVEV (reference sequence). Trimming took 6 bases from V and 7 from J, leaving 16 bases between them. The length of the CDR3 is 14 residues. The CDR3 loop reads CASSLGAGWQPQHF. DNA for the CDR3: TGTGCCAGCAGCCTAGGGGCAGGGTGGCAGCCCCAGCATTTT.

The V and J genes are TRBV7-8 and TRBJ2-7, with 9 bases matching TRBD1. The J segment lost 6 bases and the V segment lost 0 bases, leaving 3 bases of the junction unmatched. Germline V gene data show CDR1 as SGHVS and CDR2 as FQNEAQ. The CDR3 covers 14 residues. CDR3 bases: TGTGCCAGCAGCTTAGCGGGACAGGGTGGCGAGCAGTACTTC. Translating it yields CASSLAGQGGEQYF. The full variable domain, completed using reference TRBV7-8 and TRBJ2-7, is GAGVSQSPRYKVAKRGQDVALRCDPISGHVSLFWYQQALGQGPEFLTYFQNEAQLDKSGLPSDRFFAERPEGSVSTLKIQRTQQEDSAVYLCASSLAGQGGEQYFGPGTRLTVT.

The chain links TRBV7-9 to TRBJ2-7; 12 positions match TRBD2. After removal of 0 bases from V and 3 bases from J, the junction contained 0 bases not matched to a gene. This CDR3 is built from 15 residues. Germline lookup yields CDR1 SEHNR and CDR2 FQNEAQ (reference sequence). The CDR3, as DNA: TGTGCCAGCAGCTTAGCGGGACTAGCGGGCTACGAGCAGTACTTC. It yields the protein CASSLAGLAGYEQYF.

The V call is TRBV27, the J call TRBJ2-3, with 9 bases lining up with TRBD2. Trimming took 0 bases from V and 11 from J; bases not matched to a gene: 9. This CDR3 spans 15 amino acids. The germline gives CDR1 MNHEY, CDR2 SMNVEV (reference sequence). The DNA of the CDR3 is TGTGCCAGCAGTTTATCAGCTAGCGGGAACGGGATGCAGTATTTT. Protein: CASSLSASGNGMQYF.

The CDR3 DNA reads TGTGCCACTCTACAGGGTCATGGCTACACCTTC. Its translation: CATLQGHGYTF. This chain connects TRBV25-1 to TRBJ1-2, with D maybe TRBD1 (6 bases). There are 11 residues in the CDR3. V was clipped by 10 bases and J by 6 bases, with 12 bases between them. CDR1 and CDR2 (germline): MGHDK, SYGVNS.

The chain has TRBV7-2 and TRBJ2-7, with TRBD2 identical over 13 bases. Germline loops: CDR1 SGHTA, CDR2 FQGNSA. Germline trimming cut 5 bases from V and 0 bases from J; bases unmatched to any gene: 1. This CDR3 contains 15 residues. DNA of the CDR3: TGTGCCAGCAGCAGGACTAGCGGGAGCTCCTACGAGCAGTACTTC. It yields the protein CASSRTSGSSYEQYF. Combining the CDR3 with reference TRBV7-2 and TRBJ2-7 gives the whole variable domain GAGVSQSPSNKVTEKGKDVELRCDPISGHTALYWYRQSLGQGLEFLIYFQGNSAPDKSGLPSDRFSAERTGGSVSTLTIQRTQQEDSAVYLCASSRTSGSSYEQYFGPGTRLTVT.

This chain joins TRBV9 and TRBJ2-3, with a weak D call TRBD1 (6 bases). V shed 3 bases and J shed 4 bases, with 15 bases lying between them. The CDR3 runs to 15 residues. In germline, CDR1 is SGDLS, CDR2 YYNGEE. CDR3 coding DNA: TGTGCCAGCAGCGCCCCGGGACACCTCCCAGATACGCAGTATTTT. The encoded protein is CASSAPGHLPDTQYF.

The chain is built from TRBV28 and TRBJ1-5; the D is unclear. Germline V gene sequence: CDR1 MDHEN, CDR2 SYDVKM. The CDR3 loop spans 15 amino acids. The ends were cut back, 3 bases at V and 4 bases at J, with 13 bases in the middle. The CDR3 DNA follows: TGTGCCAGCAGTTTGCGATCTAGCAGTAATCAGCCCCAGCATTTT. This encodes CASSLRSSSNQPQHF.

This chain joins TRBV9 and TRBJ2-5; a weak D match, TRBD1 (5 bases). Germline values: CDR1 SGDLS, CDR2 YYNGEE. The germline V and J ends were trimmed by 1 base and 2 bases, with 12 bases remaining between them. This CDR3 region has 15 residues. The CDR3 spells CASSVTGGRQETQYF. CDR3 sequence (DNA): TGTGCCAGCAGCGTAACAGGCGGAAGGCAAGAGACCCAGTACTTC.

This chain uses TRBV7-9 with TRBJ2-1; D unclear. The CDR3 has 14 residues. V dropped 5 bases and J dropped 6 bases, with 14 bases sitting between them. Germline assignment: CDR1 SEHNR and CDR2 FQNEAQ (reference sequence). The CDR3 here is CASSPDSGTNEQFF. DNA of the CDR3: TGTGCCAGCAGCCCCGACTCGGGTACCAATGAGCAGTTCTTC.

The J gene is TRBJ1-3, the V gene TRBV15, with D possibly TRBD1 on 6 matching bases. Trimming stripped 0 bases from V and 8 bases from J, with 11 bases between. The germline CDR1 and CDR2 sequences are LNHNV and YYDKDF (reference sequence). The CDR3 is 14 amino acids. The CDR3 nucleotides are TGTGCCACCAGCAGAGAACAGGGACGAGACACCATATATTTT. As protein: CATSREQGRDTIYF.

The V gene is TRBV6-4, the J gene TRBJ2-1; D remains ambiguous. V was shortened by 4 bases and J by 7 bases, with 17 bases between the two germline ends. CDR3 size: 15 residues. In germline, CDR1 is MRHNA, CDR2 SNTAGT. The chain's CDR3 is CASSVLPSRSNEQFF. The CDR3 bases are TGTGCCAGCAGTGTCCTACCTAGTCGGTCAAATGAGCAGTTCTTC.

V and J are TRBV11-2 and TRBJ2-7; a weak D match, TRBD1 (6 bases). V lost 0 bases, J lost 6 bases, and 15 bases lay in between. The CDR3 extends over 15 amino acids. Germline CDR1 reads SGHAT; CDR2 reads FQNNGV. The CDR3 sequence: CASSLDPSRGPEQYF. The CDR3 DNA reads TGTGCCAGCAGCTTAGATCCGAGCAGGGGTCCCGAGCAGTACTTC.

The V gene is TRBV7-9, the J gene TRBJ2-1; 9 bases fit TRBD2. The trim removed 11 bases at V and 0 bases at J, leaving 5 bases unmatched. CDR1 is SEHNR, CDR2 FQNEAQ, per germline (reference sequence). This CDR3 has 14 residues. The chain's CDR3 is CAFSTSGSYNEQFF. CDR3 DNA: TGTGCCTTCTCGACTAGCGGCTCCTACAATGAGCAGTTCTTC. The complete variable domain, with remaining parts taken from reference TRBV7-9 and TRBJ2-1, reads DTGVSQNPRHKITKRGQNVTFRCDPISEHNRLYWYRQTLGQGPEFLTYFQNEAQLEKSRLLSDRFSAERPKGSFSTLEIQRTEQGDSAMYLCAFSTSGSYNEQFFGPGTRLTVL.

The chain recombines TRBV7-9 with TRBJ2-4; the D is unclear. Germline V gene data show CDR1 as SEHNR and CDR2 as FQNEAQ (reference sequence). This CDR3 spans 15 amino acids. V was trimmed by 6 bases and J by 0 bases, leaving 12 bases between them. The CDR3 DNA reads TGTGCCAGCAGTTCAGATATTCTAGCCAAAAACATTCAGTACTTC. Amino acids: CASSSDILAKNIQYF.

The J gene is TRBJ1-2, the V gene TRBV10-3; D ambiguous. CDR3 size: 13 residues. Germline V gene sequence: CDR1 ENHRY, CDR2 SYGVKD. The V end was cut by 0 bases, the J end by 7 bases, with 9 bases between. The CDR3 bases are TGTGCCATCAGTGAGTCGGCTTCTGGTGGCTACACCTTC. Protein: CAISESASGGYTF.

Points on this clone: Other DNA sequences in this sample translate to the same CDR3. This chain uses TRBV6-5 with TRBJ2-3, with 10 nucleotides matching TRBD2. Germline trimming cut 7 bases from V and 5 bases from J; bases unmatched to any gene: 9. The V gene's germline CDR1 is MNHEY and CDR2 SVGAGI. The CDR3 is 15 residues long. This CDR3 reads CASTPAGGPGDTQYF. As DNA, the CDR3 is TGTGCCAGCACCCCAGCGGGAGGGCCTGGAGATACGCAGTATTTT.

The rearrangement links TRBV28 to TRBJ1-5, with 8 bases aligning to TRBD1. V shed 6 bases, J shed 5 bases, and the junction held 12 bases outside the gene matches. This CDR3 is built from 16 residues. CDR1 is MDHEN and CDR2 is SYDVKM in the germline V gene. The CDR3 loop reads CASSPTGRGLHQPQHF. The CDR3 coding sequence is TGTGCCAGCAGCCCCACTGGCAGGGGGCTTCATCAGCCCCAGCATTTT. The full variable domain, rest sourced from reference TRBV28 and TRBJ1-5, is DVKVTQSSRYLVKRTGEKVFLECVQDMDHENMFWYRQDPGLGLRLIYFSYDVKMKEKGDIPEGYSVSREKKERFSLILESASTNQTSMYLCASSPTGRGLHQPQHFGDGTRLSIL.

This chain links TRBV15 with TRBJ1-3, with D possibly being TRBD1 (6 bases). V lost 2 bases and J 0 bases, leaving 20 bases between the germline ends. The CDR3 contains 19 residues. The germline V gene encodes CDR1 LNHNV and CDR2 YYDKDF (reference sequence). This chain's CDR3 is CATSRPYLGKGDSGNTIYF. The CDR3 DNA reads as TGTGCCACCAGCAGACCCTACTTGGGAAAGGGGGACTCTGGAAACACCATATATTTT.

The rearrangement joins TRBV7-9 to TRBJ1-4; D remains unclear. CDR1 SEHNR and CDR2 FQNEAQ come from the germline V gene (reference sequence). This CDR3 has 13 amino acids. Between the trimmed V and J ends, which lost 5 bases and 5 bases, there was a span of 9 bases. CDR3 sequence reads: CASSRTENEKLFF. In DNA form, the CDR3 reads TGTGCCAGCAGCCGGACGGAGAATGAAAAACTGTTTTTT.

The chain recombines TRBV4-3 with TRBJ2-1; D ambiguous. V was clipped by 0 bases and J by 6 bases, with 6 bases between them. Germline-derived CDR1 and CDR2 are LGHNA and YSLEER. CDR3 length equals 13 residues. CDR3 in DNA: TGCGCCAGCAGCCAAGACCCCGGCAATGAGCAGTTCTTC. Translation: CASSQDPGNEQFF.

The chain employs TRBV5-4 and TRBJ1-2; possibly TRBD1 for D (5 bases). The germline gives CDR1 SGHNT, CDR2 YYREEE (reference sequence). The CDR3 loop spans 13 amino acids. Trimming took 4 bases from V and 4 from J, leaving 11 bases between them. The CDR3 spells CASSMGRTYGYTF. DNA for the CDR3: TGTGCCAGCAGCATGGGACGGACCTATGGCTACACCTTC.

V is TRBV6-4 and J is TRBJ2-2; D is unclear. Between the trimmed V and J ends, which lost 0 bases and 1 base, there was a span of 6 bases. Germline CDR1 reads MRHNA; CDR2 reads SNTAGT. The length of the CDR3 is 15 residues. CDR3 loop: CASSDSAGNTGELFF. DNA for the CDR3: TGTGCCAGCAGTGACTCAGCCGGGAACACCGGGGAGCTGTTTTTT.

The chain is built from TRBV5-4 and TRBJ2-7, with D possibly matching TRBD1 (6 bases). V dropped 5 bases and J dropped 6 bases, with 18 bases sitting between them. The CDR3 covers 14 residues. The germline gives CDR1 SGHNT, CDR2 YYREEE (reference sequence). This CDR3 is CASRIFSAGAEQYF. The CDR3 DNA follows: TGTGCCAGCAGGATATTTTCGGCAGGGGCCGAGCAGTACTTC.